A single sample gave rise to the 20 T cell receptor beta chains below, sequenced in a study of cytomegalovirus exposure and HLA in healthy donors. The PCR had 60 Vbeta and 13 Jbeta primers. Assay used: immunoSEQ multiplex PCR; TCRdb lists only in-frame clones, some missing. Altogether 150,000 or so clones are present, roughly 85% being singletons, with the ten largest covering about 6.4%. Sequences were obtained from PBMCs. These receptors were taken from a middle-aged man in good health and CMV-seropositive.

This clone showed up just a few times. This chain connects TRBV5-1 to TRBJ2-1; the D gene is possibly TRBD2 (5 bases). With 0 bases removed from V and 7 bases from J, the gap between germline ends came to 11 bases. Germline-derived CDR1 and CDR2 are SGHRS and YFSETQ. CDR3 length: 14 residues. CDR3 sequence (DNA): TGCGCCAGCAGCTTGGCCGTTACGGGGAATGAGCAGTTCTTC. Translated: CASSLAVTGNEQFF.

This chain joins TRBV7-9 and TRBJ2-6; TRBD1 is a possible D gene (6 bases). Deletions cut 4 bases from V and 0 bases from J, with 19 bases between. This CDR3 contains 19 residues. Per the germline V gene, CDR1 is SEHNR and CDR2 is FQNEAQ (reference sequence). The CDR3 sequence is CASSSNPGQSVSGANVLTF. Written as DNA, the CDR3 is TGTGCCAGCAGCTCCAACCCGGGACAATCCGTCTCTGGGGCCAACGTCCTGACTTTC.

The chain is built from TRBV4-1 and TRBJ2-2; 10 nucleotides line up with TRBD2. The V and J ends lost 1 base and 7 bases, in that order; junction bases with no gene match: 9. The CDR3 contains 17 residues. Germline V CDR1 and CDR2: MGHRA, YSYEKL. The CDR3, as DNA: TGCGCCAGCAGCCAAGTCGATCTGGGACTAGCGATCGGGGAGCTGTTTTTT. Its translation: CASSQVDLGLAIGELFF.

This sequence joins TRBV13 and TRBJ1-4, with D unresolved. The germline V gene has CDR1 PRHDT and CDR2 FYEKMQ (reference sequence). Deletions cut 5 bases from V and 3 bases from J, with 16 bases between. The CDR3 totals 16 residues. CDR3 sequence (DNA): TGTGCCAGCAGCGTCACCCCCAGGAGGGCTAATGAAAAACTGTTTTTT. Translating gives CASSVTPRRANEKLFF.

The CDR3 region is CASSLVDQPQHF. CDR3 DNA sequence: TGTGCCAGCAGCTTGGTCGATCAGCCCCAGCATTTT. V gene TRBV5-6 combines with J gene TRBJ1-5; no definite D call. V lost 0 bases and J 5 bases, leaving 3 bases between the germline ends. The CDR3 length is 12 residues. CDR1 SGHDT and CDR2 YYEEEE come from the germline V gene.

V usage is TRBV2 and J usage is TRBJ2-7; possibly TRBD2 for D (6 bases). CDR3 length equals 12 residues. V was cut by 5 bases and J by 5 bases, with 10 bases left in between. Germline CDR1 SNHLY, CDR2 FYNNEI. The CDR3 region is CASSFTSHEQYF. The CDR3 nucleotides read TGTGCCAGCAGTTTTACTAGCCACGAGCAGTACTTC. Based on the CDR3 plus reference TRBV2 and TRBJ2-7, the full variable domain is EPEVTQTPSHQVTQMGQEVILRCVPISNHLYFYWYRQILGQKVEFLVSFYNNEISEKSEIFDDQFSVERPDGSNFTLKIRSTKLEDSAMYFCASSFTSHEQYFGPGTRLTVT.

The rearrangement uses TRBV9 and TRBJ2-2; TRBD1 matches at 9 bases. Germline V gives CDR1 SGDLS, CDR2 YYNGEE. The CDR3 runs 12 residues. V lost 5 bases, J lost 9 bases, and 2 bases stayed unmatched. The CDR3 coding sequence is TGTGCCAGCAGTGGACAGGGGTGGGAGCTGTTTTTT. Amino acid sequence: CASSGQGWELFF.

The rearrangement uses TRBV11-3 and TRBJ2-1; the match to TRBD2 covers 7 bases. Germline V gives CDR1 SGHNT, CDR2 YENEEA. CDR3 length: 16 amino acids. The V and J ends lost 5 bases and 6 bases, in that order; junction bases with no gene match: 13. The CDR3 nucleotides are TGTGCCAGCAGCCTACGGACTAGTCTGATCGGCAATGAGCAGTTCTTC. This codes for CASSLRTSLIGNEQFF.

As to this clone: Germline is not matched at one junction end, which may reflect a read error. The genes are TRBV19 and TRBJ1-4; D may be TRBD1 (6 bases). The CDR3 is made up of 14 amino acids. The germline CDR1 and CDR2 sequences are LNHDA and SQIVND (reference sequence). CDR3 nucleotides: TGTGCCAGTGGTATCCAGGGGACTAATGAAAAACTGTTTTTT. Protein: CASGIQGTNEKLFF. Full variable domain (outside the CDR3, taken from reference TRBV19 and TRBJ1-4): DGGITQSPKYLFRKEGQNVTLSCEQNLNHDAMYWYRQDPGQGLRLIYYSQIVNDFQKGDIAEGYSVSREKKESFPLTVTSAQKNPTAFYLCASGIQGTNEKLFFGSGTQLSVL.

CDR3 region: CASSHPDSYEQYF. The CDR3 DNA is TGCGCCAGCAGCCATCCGGACAGCTACGAGCAGTACTTC. The V gene is TRBV4-1, the J gene TRBJ2-7, with D possibly being TRBD1 (6 bases). This CDR3 spans 13 amino acids. With 3 bases removed from V and 3 bases from J, the gap between germline ends came to 9 bases. CDR1 and CDR2 (germline): MGHRA, YSYEKL.

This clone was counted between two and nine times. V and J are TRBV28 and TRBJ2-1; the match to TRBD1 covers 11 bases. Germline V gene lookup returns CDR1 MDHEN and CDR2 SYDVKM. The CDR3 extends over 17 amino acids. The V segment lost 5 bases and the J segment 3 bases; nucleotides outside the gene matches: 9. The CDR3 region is CASSPPRDRGDYNEQFF. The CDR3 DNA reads TGTGCCAGCAGTCCCCCCCGGGACAGGGGGGACTACAATGAGCAGTTCTTC.

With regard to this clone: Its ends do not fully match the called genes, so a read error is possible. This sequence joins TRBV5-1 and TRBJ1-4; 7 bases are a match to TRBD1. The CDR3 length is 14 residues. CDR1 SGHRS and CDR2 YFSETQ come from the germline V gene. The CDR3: CAGSLEGGGEKLFF. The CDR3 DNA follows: TGCGCCGGCAGCTTGGAAGGGGGCGGTGAAAAACTGTTTTTT.

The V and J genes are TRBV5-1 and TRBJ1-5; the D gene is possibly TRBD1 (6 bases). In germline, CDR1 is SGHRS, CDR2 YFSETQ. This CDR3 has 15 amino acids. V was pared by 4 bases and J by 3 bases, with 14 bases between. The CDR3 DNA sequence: TGCGCCAGCAGCCCCGACGGACAGCCCAATCAGCCCCAGCATTTT. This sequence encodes CASSPDGQPNQPQHF.

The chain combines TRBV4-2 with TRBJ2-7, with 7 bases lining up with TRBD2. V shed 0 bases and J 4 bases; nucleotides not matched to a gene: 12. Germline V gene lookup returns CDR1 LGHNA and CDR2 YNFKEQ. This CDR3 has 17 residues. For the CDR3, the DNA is TGTGCCAGCAGCCAAGACCGGGGCCGGACTAGGGGATACGAGCAGTACTTC. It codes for CASSQDRGRTRGYEQYF.

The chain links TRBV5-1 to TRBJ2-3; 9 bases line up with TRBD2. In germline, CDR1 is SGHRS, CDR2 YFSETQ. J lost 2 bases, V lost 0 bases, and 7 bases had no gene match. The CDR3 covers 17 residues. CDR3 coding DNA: TGCGCCAGCAGCTTGGTGGGGACTAGCCGTTACACAGATACGCAGTATTTT. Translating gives CASSLVGTSRYTDTQYF.

The CDR3 coding sequence is TGTGCCAGGACCTCTGGGGCATACGAGCAGTACTTC. Translating it yields CARTSGAYEQYF. The chain has TRBV19 and TRBJ2-7; D possibly corresponds to TRBD1 (5 bases). The CDR3 has 12 residues. Germline CDR1 LNHDA, CDR2 SQIVND (reference sequence). The V gene lost 9 bases and the J gene lost 4 bases, with 13 bases spanning the gap.

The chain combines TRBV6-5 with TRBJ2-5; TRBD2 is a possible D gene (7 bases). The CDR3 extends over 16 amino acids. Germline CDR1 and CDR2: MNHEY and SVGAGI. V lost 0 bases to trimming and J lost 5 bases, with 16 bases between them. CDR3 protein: CASSYSTAGEGETQYF. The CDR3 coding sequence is TGTGCCAGCAGTTACTCGACCGCAGGGGAGGGTGAGACCCAGTACTTC.

The CDR3 spells CASSPATGGNNYGYTF. CDR3 in DNA: TGTGCCAGCAGCCCCGCGACAGGGGGCAATAACTATGGCTACACCTTC. The J gene is TRBJ1-2, the V gene TRBV21-1; TRBD1, the table's D call, lacks a check against the DNA. TRBV21-1 represents a pseudogene. CDR3 length: 16 residues.

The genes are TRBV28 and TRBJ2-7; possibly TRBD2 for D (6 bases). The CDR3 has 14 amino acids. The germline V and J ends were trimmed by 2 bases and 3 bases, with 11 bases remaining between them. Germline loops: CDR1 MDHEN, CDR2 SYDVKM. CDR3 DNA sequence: TGTGCCAGCAGTTTAGGAGGGAGGAACTACGAGCAGTACTTC. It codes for CASSLGGRNYEQYF.

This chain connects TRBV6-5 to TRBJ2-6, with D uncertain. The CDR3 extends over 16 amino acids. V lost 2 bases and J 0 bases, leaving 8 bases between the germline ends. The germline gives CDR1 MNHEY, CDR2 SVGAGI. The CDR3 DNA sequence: TGTGCCAGCAGTTACCTTCCCAGCTCTGGGGCCAACGTCCTGACTTTC. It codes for CASSYLPSSGANVLTF.